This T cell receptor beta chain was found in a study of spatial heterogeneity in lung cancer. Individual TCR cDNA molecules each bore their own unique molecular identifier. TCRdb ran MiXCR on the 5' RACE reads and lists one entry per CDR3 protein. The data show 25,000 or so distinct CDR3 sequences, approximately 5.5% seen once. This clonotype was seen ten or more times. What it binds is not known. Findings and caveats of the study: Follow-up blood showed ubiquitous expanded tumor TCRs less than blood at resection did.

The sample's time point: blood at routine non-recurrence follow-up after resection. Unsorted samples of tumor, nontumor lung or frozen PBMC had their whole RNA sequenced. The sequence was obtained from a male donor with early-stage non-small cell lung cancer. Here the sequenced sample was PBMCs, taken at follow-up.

In DNA form, the CDR3 reads TGTGCCAGCCTAGCGGGGTTGAGGGGAGAGACCCAGTACTTC. Translation gives CASLAGLRGETQYF. The chain couples TRBV12-3 or TRBV12-4 to TRBJ2-5; 9 bases are shared with TRBD2. After removal of 8 bases from V and 4 bases from J, the junction contained 8 bases not matched to a gene. CDR3 length: 14 amino acids.